This note documents a single TCR beta chain sequence. The sample is drawn from a study of blood T cell repertoires in COVID-19. Study as a whole: Samples representing acute and convalescent COVID-19 were sourced from the United States, Italy and Spain. In each case, the material was cDNA or gDNA derived from T cells, B-cell-depleted T cells, or PBMCs.

Original processing notes: Nucleated cell number was recorded as an estimate derived from reference gene primer amplification. The method was immunoSEQ multiplex PCR; TCRdb's version includes in-frame clones alone and lacks a portion of them. For V, J and clone size, that table is used; D and trimming come from the DNA. The table lists over 200,000 clones, roughly 86% of them singletons, with approximately 12% in the top ten. The CDR3 sequence is 11 residues long. Trimming removed 7 bases at V and 0 bases at J, with 5 bases between. Germline V gene data show CDR1 as SGHKS and CDR2 as YYEKEE (reference sequence).

The sequenced sample consisted of peripheral blood. The chain joins TRBV5-5 to TRBJ2-7; possibly TRBD1 for D (5 bases). The receptor's source is a middle-aged woman with acute or convalescent COVID-19. The CDR3 sequence is CASDSSYEQYF. The CDR3 nucleotides are TGTGCCAGCGACAGCTCCTACGAGCAGTACTTC.